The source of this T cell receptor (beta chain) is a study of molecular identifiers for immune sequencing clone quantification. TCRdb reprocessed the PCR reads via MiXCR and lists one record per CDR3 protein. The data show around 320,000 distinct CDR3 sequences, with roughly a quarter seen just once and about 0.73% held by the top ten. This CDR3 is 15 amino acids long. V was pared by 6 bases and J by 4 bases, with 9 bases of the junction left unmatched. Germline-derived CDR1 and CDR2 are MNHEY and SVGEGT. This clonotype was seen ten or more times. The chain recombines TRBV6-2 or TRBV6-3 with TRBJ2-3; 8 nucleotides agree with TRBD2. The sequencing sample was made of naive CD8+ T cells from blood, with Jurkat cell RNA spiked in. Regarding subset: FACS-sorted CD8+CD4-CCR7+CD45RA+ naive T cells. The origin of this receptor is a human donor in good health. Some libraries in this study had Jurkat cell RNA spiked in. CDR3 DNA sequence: TGTGCCAGCAGAGATCCGGGGGGGCGGGCAGATACGCAGTATTTT. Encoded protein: CASRDPGGRADTQYF.